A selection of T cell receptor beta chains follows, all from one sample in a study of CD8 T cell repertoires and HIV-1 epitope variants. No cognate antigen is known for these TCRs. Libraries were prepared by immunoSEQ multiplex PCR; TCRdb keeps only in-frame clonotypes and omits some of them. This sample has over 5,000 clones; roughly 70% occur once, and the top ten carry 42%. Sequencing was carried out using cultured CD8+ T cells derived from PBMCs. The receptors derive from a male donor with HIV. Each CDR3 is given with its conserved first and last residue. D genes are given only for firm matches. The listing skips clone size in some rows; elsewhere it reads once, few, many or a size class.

CASSLSGTGGINEQYF | TGCGCCAGCAGCCTCTCCGGGACAGGGGGCATCAACGAGCAGTACTTC | TRBJ2-7 | TRBV4-1 | TRBD1 | NA | 16
CASSPSLNTEAFF | TGCGCCAGCAGCCCTAGTCTGAACACTGAAGCTTTCTTT | TRBJ1-1 | TRBV4-1 | NA | NA | 13
CASSSVQGDYNEQFF | TGTGCCAGCAGTTCCGTCCAGGGGGATTACAATGAGCAGTTCTTC | TRBJ2-1 | TRBV28 | TRBD1 | NA | 15
CASSPGTGLNSYGYTF | TGTGCCAGCAGCCCGGGGACAGGGCTGAATTCTTATGGCTACACCTTC | TRBJ1-2 | TRBV7-6 | TRBD1 | NA | 16
CASSWTYEQYF | TGCGCCAGCAGCTGGACCTACGAGCAGTACTTC | TRBJ2-7 | TRBV5-1 | NA | NA | 11
CASSLENQPQHF | TGTGCCAGCAGCTTAGAGAATCAGCCCCAGCATTTT | TRBJ1-5 | TRBV7-9 | NA | few | 12
CASSPTSFSEQFF | TGTGCCAGCAGCCCGACATCATTCAGTGAGCAGTTCTTC | TRBJ2-1 | TRBV27 | NA | NA | 13
CASSMVGEFGEQYF | TGTGCCAGTAGTATGGTGGGAGAATTTGGCGAGCAGTACTTC | TRBJ2-7 | TRBV19 | NA | NA | 14
CASSFGQSGEQYF | TGTGCCAGCAGCTTCGGACAGTCTGGCGAGCAGTACTTC | TRBJ2-7 | TRBV5-4 | NA | NA | 13
CASSTEGGSTDTQYF | TGTGCCAGCTCCACGGAGGGCGGGAGCACAGATACGCAGTATTTT | TRBJ2-3 | TRBV6-5 | NA | NA | 15
CASSEQGGPGELFF | TGTGCCAGCAGCGAACAGGGCGGCCCCGGGGAGCTGTTTTTT | TRBJ2-2 | TRBV9 | NA | NA | 14
CASSQDFVGGTEAFF | TGCGCCAGCAGCCAAGATTTCGTGGGAGGCACTGAAGCTTTCTTT | TRBJ1-1 | TRBV4-3 | NA | few | 15
CASSYMYLGELFF | TGTGCCAGCAGTTATATGTACCTCGGGGAGCTGTTTTTT | TRBJ2-2 | TRBV6-5 | NA | NA | 13
CSAGRGQTYEQYF | TGCAGCGCCGGGCGGGGGCAAACTTACGAGCAGTACTTC | TRBJ2-7 | TRBV29-1 | NA | NA | 13
CASTGTATGELFF | TGTGCCAGCACTGGGACAGCCACCGGGGAGCTGTTTTTT | TRBJ2-2 | TRBV18 | TRBD1 | NA | 13
CASSPDGVVTEAFF | TGTGCCAGCAGTCCCGATGGGGTGGTCACTGAAGCTTTCTTT | TRBJ1-1 | TRBV6-5 | NA | few | 14
CASSSQYRDSSYEQYF | TGTGCCAGCAGTTCACAATACCGGGACAGCTCCTACGAGCAGTACTTC | TRBJ2-7 | TRBV28 | TRBD1 | NA | 16
CASSDGSLNTEAFF | TGCGCCAGCAGTGACGGCAGTCTGAACACTGAAGCTTTCTTT | TRBJ1-1 | TRBV10-1 | NA | few | 14
CASSEALRTGKSNTEAFF | TGTGCCAGCAGTGAAGCGCTTCGGACAGGGAAGTCGAACACTGAAGCTTTCTTT | TRBJ1-1 | TRBV6-1 | TRBD1 | few | 18
CASSEARKGYEQYF | TGTGCCAGCAGTGAAGCGCGGAAAGGGTACGAGCAGTACTTC | TRBJ2-7 | TRBV6-1 | NA | NA | 14
CASSLESGQGGYEQYF | TGTGCCAGCAGCTTAGAATCTGGACAGGGAGGATACGAGCAGTACTTC | TRBJ2-7 | TRBV7-9 | TRBD1 | NA | 16
CASSLGGYNEQFF | TGTGCCAGCAGCTTGGGAGGATACAATGAGCAGTTCTTC | TRBJ2-1 | TRBV5-4 | NA | few | 13
CSARVSRAFF | TGCAGTGCTAGGGTCTCGAGGGCTTTCTTT | TRBJ1-1 | TRBV20-1 | NA | NA | 10
CASRSGPYEQYF | TGTGCCAGCAGATCGGGACCCTACGAGCAGTACTTC | TRBJ2-7 | TRBV7-8 | NA | NA | 12
CASSTIGLEAFF | TGTGCCAGTAGTACTATAGGGCTTGAAGCTTTCTTT | TRBJ1-1 | TRBV19 | NA | few | 12
CASSLGVQLGYTF | TGTGCCAGCAGTCTGGGGGTACAGCTTGGCTACACCTTC | TRBJ1-2 | TRBV5-4 | NA | NA | 13
CASSLGTSGVKNIQYF | TGTGCCAGCAGCCTAGGGACTAGCGGGGTTAAAAACATTCAGTACTTC | TRBJ2-4 | TRBV11-3 | TRBD2 | once | 16
CASSSDRGGYEQYF | TGTGCCAGCAGCTCGGACAGGGGGGGATACGAGCAGTACTTC | TRBJ2-7 | TRBV5-4 | TRBD1 | few | 14